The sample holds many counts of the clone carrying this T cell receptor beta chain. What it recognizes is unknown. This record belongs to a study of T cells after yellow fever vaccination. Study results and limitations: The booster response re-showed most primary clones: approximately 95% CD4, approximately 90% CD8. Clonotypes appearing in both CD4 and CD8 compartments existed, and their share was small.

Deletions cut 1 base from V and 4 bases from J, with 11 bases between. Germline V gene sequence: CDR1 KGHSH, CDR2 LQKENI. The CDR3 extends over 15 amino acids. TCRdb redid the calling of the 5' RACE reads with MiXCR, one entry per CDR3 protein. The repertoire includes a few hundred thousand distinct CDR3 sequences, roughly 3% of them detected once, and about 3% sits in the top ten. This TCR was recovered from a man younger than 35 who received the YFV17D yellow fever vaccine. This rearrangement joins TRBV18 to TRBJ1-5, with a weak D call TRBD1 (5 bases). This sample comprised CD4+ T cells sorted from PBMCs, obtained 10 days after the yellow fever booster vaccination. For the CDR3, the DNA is TGTGCCAGCTCACCACGAACAGGCCTAAATCAGCCCCAGCATTTT. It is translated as CASSPRTGLNQPQHF. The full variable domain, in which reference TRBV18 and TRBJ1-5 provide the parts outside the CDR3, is NAGVMQNPRHLVRRRGQEARLRCSPMKGHSHVYWYRQLPEEGLKFMVYLQKENIIDESGMPKERFSAEFPKEGPSILRIQQVVRGDSAAYFCASSPRTGLNQPQHFGDGTRLSIL.